The present TCR beta chain was sequenced within a study of CD8+ T cells in alopecia areata. Findings and limits, study-wide: Administration of tofacitinib significantly diminished scalp clonality and expanded CD8+ clones within the top 100.

Documented treatment: oral pan-JAK inhibitor, 5-10 mg twice daily. Punch biopsies of lesional scalp, plus peripheral blood, were taken from alopecia areata patients. In each case, RNA was isolated and then reverse transcribed into cDNA as the sequencing template. Produced via immunoSEQ multiplex PCR; TCRdb's table is partial and in-frame only. The profile covers about 200,000 clones, with 55% to 70% appearing a single time and more than 3.5% taken by the ten largest. A note on this clone: The antigen is unknown.

The sequenced sample was CD4+ T cells sorted from blood, obtained at week 4, from a patient treated with tofacitinib. The clonotype comes from a human donor with alopecia areata.

In DNA form, the CDR3 reads TGCAGCGAAGAAAGACAGGAAGCGGGGCCCCAGCATTTT. Translating it yields CSEERQEAGPQHF. The rearrangement links TRBV29-1 to TRBJ1-5; possible D gene TRBD1, 6 bases. This CDR3 has 13 residues. CDR1 and CDR2 from the germline V gene are SQVTM and ANQGSEA. V was pared by 7 bases and J by 9 bases, with 19 bases between.